This entry describes one T cell receptor (beta chain). As processed by the authors: Amplified reference gene primers provided the basis for estimating nucleated cell counts. Sequencing used immunoSEQ multiplex PCR; TCRdb keeps in-frame clones, though not all of them. Clone size and the V and J calls come from that table; the DNA yielded D and trimming. The sample gives tens of thousands of clones, approximately 86% of which show up once; about 7.6% is in the top ten. The data were taken from a study of blood T cell repertoires in COVID-19. Background on the study: Collection of acute and convalescent COVID-19 samples took place in the United States, Italy and Spain. The analysed material was cDNA or gDNA that came from T cells, B-cell-depleted T cells, or PBMCs.

The CDR3 sequence is 19 residues long. After removal of 4 bases from V and 0 bases from J, the junction contained 11 bases not matched to a gene. Germline-derived CDR1 and CDR2 are MDHEN and SYDVKM. Sequencing was performed on peripheral blood. The receptor was derived from a woman between 65 and 79 years old with acute or convalescent COVID-19. The V and J genes are TRBV28 and TRBJ2-5; 13 bases agree with TRBD2. The CDR3 sequence: CASSWNPRTSGGYQETQYF. The CDR3 region has the DNA TGTGCCAGCAGTTGGAACCCTCGGACTAGCGGGGGCTACCAAGAGACCCAGTACTTC.